This T cell receptor beta chain was sequenced in a study of cytomegalovirus exposure and HLA in healthy donors (dated by TCRdb to 2016 to 2017). In the study overall: A later analysis indicated that the 120 validation repertoires were generated on the platform also employed for the 700 or so repertoires of the first cohort. The aim of the study was to test whether cataloging public T cell receptors could identify signatures of past pathogen exposure. A separate validation cohort of some 130 different subjects was used in addition to the approximately 670-subject first cohort. To predict cytomegalovirus infection status, the study combined high-throughput TCR immunosequencing, statistical association of individual TCRs with disease status, and machine learning. Study-level results and caveats: Cytomegalovirus status was reported to be diagnosed by the classifier with high specificity and sensitivity in both the original and validation cohorts. Subsequent analysis determined that TCRs grouped into clusters in the first cohort also showed a tendency toward co-occurrence across the roughly 110 validation repertoires, and approximately 94% of cluster scores exceeded 0. A later analysis had no HLA typing for the validation cohort, so co-occurrence there was scored across all 120 repertoires. Most TCR sequences were seen in very few donors, while some public TCRs were found in many individuals. A total of 150 to 200 TCR beta chains were listed by the study as associated with cytomegalovirus. A few of the identified cytomegalovirus-associated TCR beta chains were confirmed in vitro to be specific for cytomegalovirus antigens. It was suggested by the authors that the approach could potentially be generalized to other disease states and immunological phenotypes.

Donors formed part of the validation cohort, which comprised fewer than 150 subjects and was distinct from the first cohort of under 800 subjects. The library was obtained by the immunoSEQ multiplex PCR assay. On the study's bioinformatics: A statistical classification framework was developed to diagnose cytomegalovirus status using the catalog of TCR beta chain sequences. TCRdb took this table from immuneACCESS and kept in-frame rearrangements with V and J called. Such tables lack part of the clones; where checked against another copy, unresolved V genes explain under half of the gap, and the rest is unexplained. That table supplies the V and J calls and clone size; D and trimming were determined from the DNA. The sample data list roughly 100,000 clones, and around 85% of these were observed just once. 20% to 25% of the sample lies in the top ten. CDR1 SNHLY and CDR2 FYNNEI were looked up in the germline V gene. Clipping removes 4 bases from V and 6 bases from J, with 10 as the unmatched junction base count. From its cysteine to its phenylalanine, the CDR3 spans 16 amino acids. Only the CDR3 DNA is retained, 48 bases long and in frame from the first base.

In the case of this clone: What antigen it recognizes has not been identified. Per-base quality was not reported, and no clone a single base away is much larger than it.

The receptor was derived from a man younger than 30 in good health and CMV-seropositive. The chain is encoded by TRBV2 joined to TRBJ2-3, with TRBD2 identical over 10 junction bases. Sequencing input: PBMCs. The CDR3 sequence is CASSGEGLASGDTQYF. Here is the DNA: TGTGCCAGCAGTGGAGAGGGACTAGCGAGCGGGGATACGCAGTATTTT.